Described below is a single T cell receptor (beta chain) sequence and its context. In the original analysis: Cell counts per sample came from amplifying reference gene primers. Clones were sequenced by immunoSEQ multiplex PCR, and TCRdb holds only the in-frame ones, with some missing. That table supplies the V and J calls and clone size; D and trimming were determined from the DNA. The sample includes around 59,000 clones, around 80% of them seen just once. The CDR3 spans 15 residues. The V gene's germline CDR1 is SGDLS and CDR2 YYNGEE. V lost 0 bases and J lost 1; bases outside the gene matches: 2. The data originate from a study of blood T cell repertoires in COVID-19. Study information: COVID-19 samples from acute and convalescent phases originated in the United States, Italy and Spain. The cDNA or gDNA used as material had been derived from T cells, B-cell-depleted T cells, or PBMCs.

Input material: peripheral blood. The chain is built from TRBV9 and TRBJ2-7, with TRBD2 matching 9 bases. This TCR came from a man in his sixties with acute or convalescent COVID-19. The chain's CDR3 is CASSVGSGGSYEQYF. CDR3 DNA: TGTGCCAGCAGCGTAGGGAGCGGGGGGTCCTACGAGCAGTACTTC.